Each of the 2 T cell receptor beta chains below was sequenced from the same sample in a study of shared clonotypes between healthy human individuals (dated by TCRdb to the early 2020s). The library was built by means of the immunoSEQ multiplex PCR assay. Held by TCRdb, this immuneACCESS table contains in-frame sequences only and omits some clones. Under half of the omission traces to an unresolved V gene where checked; the cause of the rest is unknown. Here the sample has roughly 96,000 clones; around 47% occur a single time. The ten largest make up over 12% of the sample. Sequenced sample: PBMCs. The receptor source for this set is a woman aged 40 to 55 in good health. Some clones in this sample may be carry-over from other donors' samples.

The chain couples TRBV6-5 to TRBJ2-7; TRBD1 matches at 10 bases. V dropped 2 bases and J dropped 1; count of bases not matched to a gene: 2. The CDR3 is 15 amino acids. Per the germline V gene, CDR1 is MNHEY and CDR2 is SVGAGI. The CDR3 DNA reads TGTGCCAGCAGTTACGGGACAGGGGTTTCCTACGAGCAGTACTTC. It yields the protein CASSYGTGVSYEQYF.

The V call is TRBV29-1, the J call TRBJ2-1, with D unclear. Germline V lookup: CDR1 SQVTM, CDR2 ANQGSEA. The CDR3 has 12 residues. V was pared by 4 bases and J by 6 bases, with 10 bases between. The CDR3 reads CSVGSVSNEQFF. The CDR3, as DNA: TGCAGCGTTGGTTCGGTGAGCAATGAGCAGTTCTTC.